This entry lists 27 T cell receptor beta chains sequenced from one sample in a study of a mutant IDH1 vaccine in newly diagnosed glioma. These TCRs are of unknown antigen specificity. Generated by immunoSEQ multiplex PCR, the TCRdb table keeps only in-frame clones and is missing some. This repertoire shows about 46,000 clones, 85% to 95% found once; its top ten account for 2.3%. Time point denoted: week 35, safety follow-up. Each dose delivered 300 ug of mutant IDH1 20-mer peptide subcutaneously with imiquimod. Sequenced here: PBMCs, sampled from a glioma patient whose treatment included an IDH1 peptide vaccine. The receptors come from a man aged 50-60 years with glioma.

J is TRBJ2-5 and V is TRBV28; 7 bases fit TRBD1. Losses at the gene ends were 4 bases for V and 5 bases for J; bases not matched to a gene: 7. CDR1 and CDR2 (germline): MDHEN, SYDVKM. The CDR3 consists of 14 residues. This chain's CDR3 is CASSSTGVGETQYF. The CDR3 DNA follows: TGTGCCAGCAGTTCAACAGGGGTGGGGGAGACCCAGTACTTC. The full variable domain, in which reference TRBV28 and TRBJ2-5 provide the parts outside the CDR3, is DVKVTQSSRYLVKRTGEKVFLECVQDMDHENMFWYRQDPGLGLRLIYFSYDVKMKEKGDIPEGYSVSREKKERFSLILESASTNQTSMYLCASSSTGVGETQYFGPGTRLLVL.

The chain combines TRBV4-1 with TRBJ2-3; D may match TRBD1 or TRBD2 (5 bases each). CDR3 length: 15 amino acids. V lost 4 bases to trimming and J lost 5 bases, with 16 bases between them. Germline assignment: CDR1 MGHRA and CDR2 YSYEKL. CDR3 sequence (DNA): TGCGCCAGCAGCCCCGAGGGGATGGCCGTAGATACGCAGTATTTT. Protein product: CASSPEGMAVDTQYF.

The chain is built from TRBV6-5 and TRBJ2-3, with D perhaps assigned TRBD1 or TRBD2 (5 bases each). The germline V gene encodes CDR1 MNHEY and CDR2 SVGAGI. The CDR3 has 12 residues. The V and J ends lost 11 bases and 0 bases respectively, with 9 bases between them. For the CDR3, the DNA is TGTGCCTCCCGGGACAGCACAGATACGCAGTATTTT. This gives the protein CASRDSTDTQYF.

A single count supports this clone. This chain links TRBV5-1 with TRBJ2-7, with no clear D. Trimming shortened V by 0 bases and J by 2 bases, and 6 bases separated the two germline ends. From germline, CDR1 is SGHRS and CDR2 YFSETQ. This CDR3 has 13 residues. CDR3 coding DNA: TGCGCCAGCAGCTTGGCCCAGCCCTACGAGCAGTACTTC. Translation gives CASSLAQPYEQYF.

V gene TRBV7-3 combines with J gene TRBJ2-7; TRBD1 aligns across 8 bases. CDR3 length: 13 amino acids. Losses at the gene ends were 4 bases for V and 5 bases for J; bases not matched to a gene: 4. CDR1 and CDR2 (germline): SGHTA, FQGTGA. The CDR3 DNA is TGTGCCAGCAGCTGGAACAGGGGGGACGAGCAGTACTTC. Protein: CASSWNRGDEQYF.

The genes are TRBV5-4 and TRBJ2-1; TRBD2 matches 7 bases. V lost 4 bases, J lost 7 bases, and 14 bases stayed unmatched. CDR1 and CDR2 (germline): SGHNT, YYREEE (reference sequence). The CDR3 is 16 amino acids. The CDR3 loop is CASSRRRWEGDNEQFF. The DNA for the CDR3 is TGTGCCAGCAGCCGACGGAGGTGGGAGGGCGATAATGAGCAGTTCTTC.

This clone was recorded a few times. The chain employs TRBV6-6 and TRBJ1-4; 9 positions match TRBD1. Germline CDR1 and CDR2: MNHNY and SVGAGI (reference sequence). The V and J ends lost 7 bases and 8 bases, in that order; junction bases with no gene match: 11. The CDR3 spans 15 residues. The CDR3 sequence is CASIPNGQGLEKLFF. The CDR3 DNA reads TGTGCCAGCATTCCAAATGGACAGGGGTTGGAAAAACTGTTTTTT.

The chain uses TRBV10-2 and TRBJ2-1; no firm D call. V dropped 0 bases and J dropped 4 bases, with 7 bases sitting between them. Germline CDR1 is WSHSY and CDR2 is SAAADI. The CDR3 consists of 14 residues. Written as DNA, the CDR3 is TGCGCCAGCAGTGAGTCTTCCAGATACAATGAGCAGTTCTTC. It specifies CASSESSRYNEQFF.

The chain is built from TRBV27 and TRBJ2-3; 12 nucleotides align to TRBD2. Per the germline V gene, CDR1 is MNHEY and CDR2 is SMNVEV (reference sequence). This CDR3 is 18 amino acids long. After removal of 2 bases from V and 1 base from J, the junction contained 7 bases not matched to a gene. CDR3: CASSLELAGGAGTDTQYF. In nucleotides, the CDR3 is TGTGCCAGCAGTTTAGAACTAGCGGGAGGTGCTGGCACAGATACGCAGTATTTT.

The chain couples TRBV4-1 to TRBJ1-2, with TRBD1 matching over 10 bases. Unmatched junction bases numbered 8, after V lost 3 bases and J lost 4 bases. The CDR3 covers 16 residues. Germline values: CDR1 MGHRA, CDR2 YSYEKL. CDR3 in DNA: TGCGCCAGCAGCCATAGACAGGGGGCGGATCCCTATGGCTACACCTTC. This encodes CASSHRQGADPYGYTF.

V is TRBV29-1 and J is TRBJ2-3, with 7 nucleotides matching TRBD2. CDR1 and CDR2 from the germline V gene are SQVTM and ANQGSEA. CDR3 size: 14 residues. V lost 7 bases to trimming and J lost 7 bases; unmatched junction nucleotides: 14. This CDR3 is CSAEMGTSVYTQYF. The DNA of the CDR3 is TGCAGCGCTGAGATGGGTACTAGCGTATATACGCAGTATTTT.

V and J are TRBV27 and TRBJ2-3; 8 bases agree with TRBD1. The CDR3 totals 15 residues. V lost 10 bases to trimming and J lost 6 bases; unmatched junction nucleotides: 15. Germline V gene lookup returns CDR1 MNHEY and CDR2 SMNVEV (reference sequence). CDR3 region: CATNLWAGGWDTQYF. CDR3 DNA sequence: TGTGCCACCAACCTATGGGCAGGGGGCTGGGATACGCAGTATTTT.

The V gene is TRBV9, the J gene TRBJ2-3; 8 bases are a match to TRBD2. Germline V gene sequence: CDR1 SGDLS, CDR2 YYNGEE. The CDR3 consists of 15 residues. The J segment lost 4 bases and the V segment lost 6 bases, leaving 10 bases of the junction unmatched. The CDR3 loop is CASTRSGSGSDTQYF. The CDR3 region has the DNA TGTGCCAGCACTAGGAGCGGGAGTGGTTCAGATACGCAGTATTTT. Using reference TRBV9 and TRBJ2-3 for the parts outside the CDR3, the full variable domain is DSGVTQTPKHLITATGQRVTLRCSPRSGDLSVYWYQQSLDQGLQFLIQYYNGEERAKGNILERFSAQQFPDLHSELNLSSLELGDSALYFCASTRSGSGSDTQYFGPGTRLTVL.

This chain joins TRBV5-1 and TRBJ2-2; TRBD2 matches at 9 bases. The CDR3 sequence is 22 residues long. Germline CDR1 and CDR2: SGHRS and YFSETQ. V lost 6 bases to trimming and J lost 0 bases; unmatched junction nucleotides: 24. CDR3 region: CASTRTLTSGAGVFANTGELFF. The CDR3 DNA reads TGCGCCAGCACCCGTACTCTGACTAGCGGTGCTGGGGTATTCGCGAACACCGGGGAGCTGTTTTTT.

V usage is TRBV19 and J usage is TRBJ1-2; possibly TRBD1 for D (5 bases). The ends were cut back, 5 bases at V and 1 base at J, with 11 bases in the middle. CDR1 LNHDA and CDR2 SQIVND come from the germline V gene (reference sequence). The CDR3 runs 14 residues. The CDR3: CASSPGGVNYGYTF. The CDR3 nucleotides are TGTGCCAGTAGTCCTGGAGGGGTTAACTATGGCTACACCTTC.

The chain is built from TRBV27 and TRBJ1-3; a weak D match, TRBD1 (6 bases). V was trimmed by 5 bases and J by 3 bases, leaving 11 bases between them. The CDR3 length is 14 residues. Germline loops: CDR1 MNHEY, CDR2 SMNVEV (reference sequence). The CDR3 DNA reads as TGTGCCAGCAGTGCGGACAGTCGTGGAAACACCATATATTTT. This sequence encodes CASSADSRGNTIYF.

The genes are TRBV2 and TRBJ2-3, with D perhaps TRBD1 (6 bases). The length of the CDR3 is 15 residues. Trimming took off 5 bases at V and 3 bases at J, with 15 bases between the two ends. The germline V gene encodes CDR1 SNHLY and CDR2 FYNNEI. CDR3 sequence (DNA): TGTGCCAGCAGTCCACAGGGTCTGAGTACAGATACGCAGTATTTT. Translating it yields CASSPQGLSTDTQYF.

The CDR3 DNA sequence: TGTGCCAGCAGTATTGGATTCAATCAGCCCCAGCATTTT. Protein sequence: CASSIGFNQPQHF. The chain joins TRBV2 to TRBJ1-5; D is unresolved. Trimming took off 5 bases at V and 3 bases at J, with 8 bases between the two ends. Per germline, CDR1 SNHLY and CDR2 FYNNEI. The CDR3 is 13 residues long. Drawing the rest from reference TRBV2 and TRBJ1-5, the complete variable domain is EPEVTQTPSHQVTQMGQEVILRCVPISNHLYFYWYRQILGQKVEFLVSFYNNEISEKSEIFDDQFSVERPDGSNFTLKIRSTKLEDSAMYFCASSIGFNQPQHFGDGTRLSIL.

CDR3 sequence reads: CSVGLGQEQYF. The CDR3 DNA sequence: TGCAGCGTTGGGCTGGGTCAAGAGCAGTACTTC. The chain links TRBV29-1 to TRBJ2-7; no clear D gene. The germline V gene has CDR1 SQVTM and CDR2 ANQGSEA. The CDR3 covers 11 residues. The V gene lost 4 bases and the J gene lost 7 bases, with 11 bases spanning the gap.

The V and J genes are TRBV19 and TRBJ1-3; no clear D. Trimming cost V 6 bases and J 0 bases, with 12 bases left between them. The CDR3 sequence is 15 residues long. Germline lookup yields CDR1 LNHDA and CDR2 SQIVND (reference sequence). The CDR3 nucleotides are TGTGCCAGTAGGACAAGCACCGACTCTGGAAACACCATATATTTT. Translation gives CASRTSTDSGNTIYF.

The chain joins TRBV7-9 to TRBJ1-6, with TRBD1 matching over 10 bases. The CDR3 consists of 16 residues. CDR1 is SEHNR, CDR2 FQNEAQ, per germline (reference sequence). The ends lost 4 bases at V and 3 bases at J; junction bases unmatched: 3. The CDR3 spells CASSSGQGFYNSPLHF. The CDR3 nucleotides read TGTGCCAGCAGCTCGGGACAGGGGTTCTATAATTCACCCCTCCACTTT.

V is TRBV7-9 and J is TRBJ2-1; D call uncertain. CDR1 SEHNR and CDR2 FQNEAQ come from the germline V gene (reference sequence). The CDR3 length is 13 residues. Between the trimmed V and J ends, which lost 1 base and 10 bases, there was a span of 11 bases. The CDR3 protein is CASSLGEATEQFF. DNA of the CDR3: TGTGCCAGCAGCTTAGGAGAGGCCACGGAGCAGTTCTTC.

In nucleotides, the CDR3 is TGCAGCGTTGGCCGGGGGCTGGGGAGCGAAGAGACCCAGTACTTC. Its translation is CSVGRGLGSEETQYF. The chain carries TRBV29-1 and TRBJ2-5, with D perhaps matching TRBD1 or TRBD2 (6 bases each). Germline CDR1 is SQVTM and CDR2 is ANQGSEA. V shed 4 bases and J shed 3 bases, with 18 bases lying between them. This CDR3 region has 15 residues.

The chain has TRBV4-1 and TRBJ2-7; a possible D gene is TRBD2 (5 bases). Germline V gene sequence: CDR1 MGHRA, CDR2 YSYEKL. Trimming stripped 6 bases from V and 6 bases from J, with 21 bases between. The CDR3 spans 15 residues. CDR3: CASRVSGGFEGEQYF. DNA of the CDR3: TGCGCCAGCAGGGTTTCAGGAGGATTCGAGGGCGAGCAGTACTTC.

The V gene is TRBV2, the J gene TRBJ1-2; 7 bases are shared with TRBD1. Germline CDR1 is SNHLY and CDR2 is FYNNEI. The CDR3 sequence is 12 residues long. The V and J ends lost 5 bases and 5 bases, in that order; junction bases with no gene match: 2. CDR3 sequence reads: CASSWDRYGYTF. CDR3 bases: TGTGCCAGCAGTTGGGACAGATATGGCTACACCTTC.

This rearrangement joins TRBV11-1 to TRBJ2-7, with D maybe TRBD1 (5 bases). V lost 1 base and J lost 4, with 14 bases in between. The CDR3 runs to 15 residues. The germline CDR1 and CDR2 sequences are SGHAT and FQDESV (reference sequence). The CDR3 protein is CASSLGGNWGYEQYF. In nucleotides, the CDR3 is TGTGCCAGCAGCTTAGGGGGCAATTGGGGATACGAGCAGTACTTC.

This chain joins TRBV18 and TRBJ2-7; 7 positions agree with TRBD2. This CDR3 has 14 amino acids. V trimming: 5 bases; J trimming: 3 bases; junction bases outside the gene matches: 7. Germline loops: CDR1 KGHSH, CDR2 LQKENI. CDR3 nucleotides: TGTGCCAGCTCAGGTACGGGACTAAGCTACGAGCAGTACTTC. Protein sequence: CASSGTGLSYEQYF.